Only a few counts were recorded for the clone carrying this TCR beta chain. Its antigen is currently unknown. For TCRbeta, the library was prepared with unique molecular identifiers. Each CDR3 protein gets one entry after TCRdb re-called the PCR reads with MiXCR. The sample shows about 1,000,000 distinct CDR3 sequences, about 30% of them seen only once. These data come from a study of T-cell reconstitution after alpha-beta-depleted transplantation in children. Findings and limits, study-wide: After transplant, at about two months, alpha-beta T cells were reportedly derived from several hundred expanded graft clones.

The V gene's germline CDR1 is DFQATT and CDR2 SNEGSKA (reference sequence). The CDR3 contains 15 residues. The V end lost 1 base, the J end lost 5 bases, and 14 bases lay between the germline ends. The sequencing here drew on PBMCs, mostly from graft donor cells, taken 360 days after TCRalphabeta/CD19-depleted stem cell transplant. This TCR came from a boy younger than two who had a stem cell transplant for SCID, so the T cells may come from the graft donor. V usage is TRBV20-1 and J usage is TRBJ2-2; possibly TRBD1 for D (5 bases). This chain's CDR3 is CSARALAHRTGELFF. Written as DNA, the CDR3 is TGCAGTGCTAGAGCTTTAGCACACAGGACCGGGGAGCTGTTTTTT.